This TCR beta chain was sequenced for a study of early T cells in non-severe SARS-CoV-2 infection. Across the study: The study sequenced bulk RNA from unsorted whole blood, with chains unpaired.

Germline-derived CDR1 and CDR2 are SQVTM and ANQGSEA. V was clipped by 4 bases and J by 0 bases, with 14 bases between them. The length of the CDR3 is 15 residues. In the case of this clonotype: Its antigen is currently unknown.

General observations from the study: VDJdb matches were skewed toward anti-spike CD8 T cell responses.

Each cDNA molecule carried a unique molecular identifier. TCRdb re-called the 5' RACE reads with MiXCR, one entry per CDR3 protein. The repertoire holds 20,000 to 25,000 distinct CDR3 sequences, around 4% seen once, with over 1.3% in the top ten. The gene calls are TRBV29-1 and TRBJ2-3, with D perhaps TRBD1 (6 bases). The sequence was collected from an adult who was a healthcare worker with PCR-confirmed SARS-CoV-2 infection or an uninfected control (not recorded which). The sequenced material came from whole blood. The CDR3 protein is CSVVPGQRSTDTQYF. In nucleotides, the CDR3 is TGCAGCGTTGTCCCTGGACAGAGGAGCACAGATACGCAGTATTTT.